A single sample gave rise to the 30 T cell receptor beta chains below, sequenced in a study of T-cell memory formation after mild COVID-19 (TCRdb year 2021). The library was obtained by 5' RACE. Sequenced on an Illumina NovaSeq 6000. TCRdb's own reprocessing of the public reads used fastp at Q25 and MiXCR and kept productive beta chains. Rows with one shared CDR3 protein collapse into an entry with the most common genes and DNA. For this sample there are some 260,000 distinct CDR3 sequences; roughly 15% appear just once. Clones ranked in the top ten supply 3.5% of the sample. Sequences were obtained from PBMCs or a T cell subset sorted from them (not recorded which). These receptors all stem from a man between 18 and 35 years old who had mild COVID-19 (a few samples of this study predate the infection). The sample titles of this study are shuffled in the database, so cell type and time point are left out; the donor was told from shared clones.

The table lists this clonotype with a few counts. The genes are TRBV3-1 and TRBJ2-3, with D uncertain. Germline values: CDR1 LGHDT, CDR2 YNNKEL (reference sequence). Between the trimmed V and J ends, which lost 4 bases and 4 bases, there was a span of 12 bases. The CDR3 consists of 14 residues. The CDR3 DNA reads as TGTGCCAGCAGCCCGGCAGGTGGGTCAGATACGCAGTATTTT. This sequence encodes CASSPAGGSDTQYF.

In its sample, this clonotype was seen once. The J gene is TRBJ1-1, the V gene TRBV28; D ambiguous. Per the germline V gene, CDR1 is MDHEN and CDR2 is SYDVKM. The CDR3 runs 12 residues. Trimming pared 8 bases from V and 3 bases from J, leaving 10 bases between. The CDR3, as DNA: TGTGCCAGCGGGCGGGTGGACACTGAAGCTTTCTTT. Encoded protein: CASGRVDTEAFF.

There are a few counts of this clonotype. CDR3 protein: CASSLGSGSPYSPLHF. In DNA, the CDR3 is TGTGCCAGCAGCTTAGGTAGTGGCAGTCCCTATTCACCCCTCCACTTT. The genes are TRBV7-6 and TRBJ1-6; D unclear. Germline V lookup: CDR1 SGHVS, CDR2 FNYEAQ. The CDR3 runs to 16 residues. V was pared by 1 base and J by 8 bases, with 15 bases between.

Many counts were recorded for this clonotype. This chain links TRBV15 with TRBJ2-7; D perhaps matches TRBD1 (6 bases). The germline V gene has CDR1 LNHNV and CDR2 YYDKDF (reference sequence). This CDR3 is built from 15 residues. The V end was cut by 3 bases, the J end by 6 bases, with 18 bases between. The CDR3 coding sequence is TGTGCCACCAGCAGGGGACGGGACATCCTTTTCGAGCAGTACTTC. It is translated as CATSRGRDILFEQYF. The entire variable domain, with the rest obtained from reference TRBV15 and TRBJ2-7, is as follows: DAMVIQNPRYQVTQFGKPVTLSCSQTLNHNVMYWYQQKSSQAPKLLFHYYDKDFNNEADTPDNFQSRRPNTSFCFLDIRSPGLGDTAMYLCATSRGRDILFEQYFGPGTRLTVT.

This chain links TRBV4-2 with TRBJ2-2, with a possible D match to TRBD2 (5 bases). V was clipped by 3 bases and J by 6 bases, with 14 bases between them. Germline-derived CDR1 and CDR2 are LGHNA and YNFKEQ. This CDR3 comprises 15 residues. CDR3 amino acids: CASSQDEGAAGELFF. As DNA, the CDR3 is TGTGCCAGCAGCCAGGACGAGGGTGCGGCCGGGGAGCTGTTTTTT.

The chain recombines TRBV30 with TRBJ2-7; TRBD1 matches at 7 bases. The CDR3 is made up of 12 amino acids. V lost 0 bases and J lost 13; bases outside the gene matches: 9. The germline gives CDR1 GTSNPN, CDR2 SVGIG (reference sequence). DNA of the CDR3: TGTGCCTGGAGTGTACAGGGGCCGGGGAGTTACTTC. This encodes CAWSVQGPGSYF.

The chain links TRBV12-3 or TRBV12-4 to TRBJ1-1; D is possibly TRBD1 (5 bases). CDR3 length: 13 residues. V was clipped by 5 bases and J by 3 bases, with 10 bases between them. The CDR3 DNA reads as TGTGCCAGCAGTAAGACAGCGGACACTGAAGCTTTCTTT. Translating gives CASSKTADTEAFF.

This clonotype was seen only a few times. This chain links TRBV12-3 or TRBV12-4 with TRBJ1-1; no definite D call. This CDR3 region has 11 residues. Trimming pared 6 bases from V and 7 bases from J, leaving 9 bases between. CDR3 loop: CASRFTVEAFF. In DNA form, the CDR3 reads TGTGCCAGCAGGTTCACAGTTGAAGCTTTCTTT.

This clonotype was observed a single time. V usage is TRBV18 and J usage is TRBJ1-5; D remains ambiguous. This CDR3 has 14 residues. V was cut by 2 bases and J by 4 bases, with 9 bases left in between. Germline CDR1 and CDR2: KGHSH and LQKENI. CDR3 sequence reads: CASSPGAGNQPQHF. CDR3 bases: TGTGCCAGCTCACCAGGAGCGGGGAATCAGCCCCAGCATTTT.

In its sample, this clonotype was seen a few times. The rearrangement joins TRBV9 to TRBJ2-1; a possible D gene is TRBD1 (8 bases). The length of the CDR3 is 18 residues. Germline V gene sequence: CDR1 SGDLS, CDR2 YYNGEE. V was trimmed by 3 bases and J by 7 bases, leaving 26 bases between them. CDR3 DNA sequence: TGTGCCAGCAGCGCCGCGACCCGGACAGGGCGGGGGTTGAATGAGCAGTTCTTC. This gives the protein CASSAATRTGRGLNEQFF.

The chain employs TRBV5-1 and TRBJ1-4; D not certain. V was cut by 2 bases and J by 4 bases, with 9 bases left in between. The CDR3 length is 14 residues. CDR1 and CDR2 from the germline V gene are SGHRS and YFSETQ. The CDR3 region is CASSFSEFNEKLFF. The CDR3 DNA sequence: TGCGCCAGCAGCTTTTCGGAATTTAATGAAAAACTGTTTTTT.

This clonotype came up a few times. The chain links TRBV6-4 to TRBJ1-5, with D possibly matching TRBD1 (5 bases). Germline V lookup: CDR1 MRHNA, CDR2 SNTAGT. V was pared by 0 bases and J by 3 bases, with 9 bases between. This CDR3 is 15 amino acids long. CDR3 region: CASSDSGDPNQPQHF. The CDR3 nucleotides read TGTGCCAGCAGTGACTCAGGGGATCCCAATCAGCCCCAGCATTTT.

The chain links TRBV6-1 to TRBJ2-3, with D perhaps TRBD1 (5 bases). This CDR3 spans 14 amino acids. Per the germline V gene, CDR1 is MNHNS and CDR2 is SASEGT. Deletions cut 2 bases from V and 6 bases from J, with 12 bases between. The CDR3 nucleotides are TGTGCCAGCAGTGAAAGAGGACACGAGGATACGCAGTATTTT. It yields the protein CASSERGHEDTQYF.

At least ten counts were recorded for this clonotype. This rearrangement joins TRBV5-1 to TRBJ1-2, with TRBD1 as a possible D gene (6 bases). V was trimmed by 0 bases and J by 0 bases, leaving 6 bases between them. The CDR3 sequence is 14 residues long. Germline CDR1 reads SGHRS; CDR2 reads YFSETQ. The CDR3 DNA follows: TGCGCCAGCAGCTTGGACAGGGCTAACTATGGCTACACCTTC. Its protein product is CASSLDRANYGYTF.

The chain is built from TRBV11-2 and TRBJ2-3; 9 nucleotides agree with TRBD2. The V gene's germline CDR1 is SGHAT and CDR2 FQNNGV. With 5 bases clipped from V and 6 bases from J, the junction kept 6 bases outside the gene matches. This CDR3 is 14 amino acids long. CDR3 protein: CASSPAGGRDTQYF. The CDR3 DNA reads as TGTGCCAGCAGCCCAGCGGGGGGCAGGGATACGCAGTATTTT. Based on the CDR3 plus reference TRBV11-2 and TRBJ2-3, the full variable domain is EAGVAQSPRYKIIEKRQSVAFWCNPISGHATLYWYQQILGQGPKLLIQFQNNGVVDDSQLPKDRFSAERLKGVDSTLKIQPAKLEDSAVYLCASSPAGGRDTQYFGPGTRLTVL.

This rearrangement joins TRBV5-1 to TRBJ2-2; D is tentatively TRBD1 or TRBD2 (6 bases each). V lost 3 bases and J lost 2, with 11 bases in between. The germline CDR1 and CDR2 sequences are SGHRS and YFSETQ. CDR3 length: 15 residues. The DNA for the CDR3 is TGCGCCAGCAGCTGGGGCGGGACAAACACCGGGGAGCTGTTTTTT. This gives the protein CASSWGGTNTGELFF. Full variable domain (missing parts from reference TRBV5-1 and TRBJ2-2): KAGVTQTPRYLIKTRGQQVTLSCSPISGHRSVSWYQQTPGQGLQFLFEYFSETQRNKGNFPGRFSGRQFSNSRSEMNVSTLELGDSALYLCASSWGGTNTGELFFGEGSRLTVL.

The sample holds many counts of this clonotype. The CDR3 region is CASSQDLVLAGGLSYNEQFF. In DNA, the CDR3 is TGCGCCAGCAGCCAAGATTTGGTCCTAGCGGGGGGTCTCTCCTACAATGAGCAGTTCTTC. The V and J genes are TRBV4-1 and TRBJ2-1, with 11 bases fitting TRBD2. The CDR3 spans 20 residues. Germline V gene data show CDR1 as MGHRA and CDR2 as YSYEKL. After removal of 0 bases from V and 0 bases from J, the junction contained 10 bases not matched to a gene.

This chain joins TRBV12-3 or TRBV12-4 and TRBJ1-6, with 8 bases that match TRBD1. This CDR3 spans 14 amino acids. With 6 bases clipped from V and 4 bases from J, the junction kept 2 bases outside the gene matches. CDR3 coding DNA: TGTGCCAGCAGCAGGACAGGGTATAATTCACCCCTCCACTTT. Its protein is CASSRTGYNSPLHF.

The chain is built from TRBV2 and TRBJ1-6; D unclear. Trimming pared 5 bases from V and 6 bases from J, leaving 14 bases between. This CDR3 has 15 amino acids. CDR1 SNHLY and CDR2 FYNNEI come from the germline V gene. The CDR3 is CASSQETGPNSPLHF. The CDR3 nucleotides are TGTGCCAGCAGTCAGGAGACCGGGCCTAATTCACCCCTCCACTTT.

This clonotype came up a few times. This sequence joins TRBV6-6 and TRBJ1-3; D not certain. Trimming stripped 8 bases from V and 0 bases from J, with 8 bases between. The CDR3 totals 13 residues. The germline gives CDR1 MNHNY, CDR2 SVGAGI (reference sequence). The CDR3 DNA reads as TGTGCCAGCTCCAGGCTCTCTGGAAACACCATATATTTT. Translated: CASSRLSGNTIYF.

The CDR3 sequence is CASSYSGPGDTQYF. For the CDR3, the DNA is TGTGCCAGCAGCTATAGCGGGCCGGGGGATACGCAGTATTTT. V gene TRBV7-3 combines with J gene TRBJ2-3, with TRBD2 matching over 7 bases. Germline values: CDR1 SGHTA, CDR2 FQGTGA. Trimming removed 4 bases from V and 6 bases from J; junction bases left unmatched: 7. This CDR3 comprises 14 residues.

This clonotype was seen only a few times. The rearrangement joins TRBV10-3 to TRBJ1-2; D remains unclear. V was trimmed by 0 bases and J by 0 bases, leaving 14 bases between them. Germline V gene data show CDR1 as ENHRY and CDR2 as SYGVKD. The CDR3 is made up of 17 amino acids. In nucleotides, the CDR3 is TGTGCCATCAGTGAGTCTCGCAGGTCAAAAACTAACTATGGCTACACCTTC. Translated, it gives CAISESRRSKTNYGYTF.

The table lists this clonotype with a few counts. This chain links TRBV6-2 or TRBV6-3 with TRBJ2-7; weak D call: TRBD2 (6 bases). Germline lookup yields CDR1 MNHEY and CDR2 SVGEGT. The CDR3 is 15 residues long. V dropped 8 bases and J dropped 5 bases, with 22 bases sitting between them. CDR3 DNA sequence: TGTGCCAGCTTGAAGTCCCCGGACTATCTTGACGAGCAGTACTTC. Amino acids: CASLKSPDYLDEQYF.

The chain is built from TRBV12-3 or TRBV12-4 and TRBJ1-6, with 11 bases identical to TRBD1. With 3 bases clipped from V and 14 bases from J, the junction kept 9 bases outside the gene matches. This CDR3 spans 15 amino acids. The CDR3 coding sequence is TGTGCCAGCAGTTTTGAGGACAGGGGGCTTTCGTCCCTCCACTTT. Residues: CASSFEDRGLSSLHF.

This clonotype has only a few counts. The chain has TRBV7-9 and TRBJ1-6, with a tentative D call TRBD1 (5 bases). CDR1 is SEHNR, CDR2 FQNEAQ, per germline (reference sequence). Trimming stripped 0 bases from V and 9 bases from J, with 9 bases between. This CDR3 is 14 amino acids long. This CDR3 is CASSLASGGSPLHF. The CDR3 nucleotides are TGTGCCAGCAGCTTAGCGTCCGGGGGTTCACCCCTCCACTTT. The full variable domain, its missing parts supplied by reference TRBV7-9 and TRBJ1-6, is DTGVSQNPRHKITKRGQNVTFRCDPISEHNRLYWYRQTLGQGPEFLTYFQNEAQLEKSRLLSDRFSAERPKGSFSTLEIQRTEQGDSAMYLCASSLASGGSPLHFGNGTRLTVT.

This rearrangement joins TRBV28 to TRBJ2-4, with unresolved D. Trimming took off 2 bases at V and 8 bases at J, with 7 bases between the two ends. The germline CDR1 and CDR2 sequences are MDHEN and SYDVKM. The CDR3 totals 12 residues. Here the CDR3 reads CASSLSMDIQYF. DNA of the CDR3: TGTGCCAGCAGTTTAAGTATGGACATTCAGTACTTC.

This clonotype was recorded a few times. The V and J genes are TRBV2 and TRBJ2-2; possibly TRBD2 for D (6 bases). Trimming removed 6 bases from V and 3 bases from J, with 14 bases in between. This CDR3 has 15 amino acids. CDR1 and CDR2 from the germline V gene are SNHLY and FYNNEI. The CDR3 DNA sequence: TGTGCCAGCAGCTCCACTAGCAGGGACACCGGGGAGCTGTTTTTT. The encoded protein is CASSSTSRDTGELFF.

The chain uses TRBV30 and TRBJ1-1, with 9 positions matching TRBD1. V was clipped by 3 bases and J by 0 bases; unmatched bases: 11. The CDR3 has 17 residues. Germline V lookup: CDR1 GTSNPN, CDR2 SVGIG (reference sequence). The CDR3 DNA is TGTGCCTGGAGACCGAATACAGGGGGCGGGGTGAACACTGAAGCTTTCTTT. It specifies CAWRPNTGGGVNTEAFF.

The rearrangement joins TRBV6-5 to TRBJ1-6; 8 bases agree with TRBD1. CDR1 and CDR2 from the germline V gene are MNHEY and SVGAGI. The J segment lost 10 bases and the V segment lost 6 bases, leaving 8 bases of the junction unmatched. The length of the CDR3 is 14 residues. This CDR3 is CASSQDRDGSPLHF. CDR3 nucleotides: TGTGCCAGCAGCCAGGACAGGGATGGGTCACCCCTCCACTTT.

This clonotype was counted a few times. The gene calls are TRBV12-5 and TRBJ2-3; the match to TRBD2 covers 11 bases. V was clipped by 4 bases and J by 2 bases; unmatched bases: 5. The CDR3 has 16 amino acids. Germline-derived CDR1 and CDR2 are LGHNT and FRNRAP. The CDR3 bases are TGTGCTAGTGGTTCCGGGACTAGCGGTCCCACAGATACGCAGTATTTT. The encoded protein is CASGSGTSGPTDTQYF.